The text below deals with one T cell receptor beta chain. The antigen is undetermined. Naive-designated CD8 cells lacked CD45RO, were positively enriched for CCR7, and omitted terminally differentiated effector memory CD45RA+ cells. The data originate from a study of shared clonotypes between healthy human individuals. Study-level results: Clonotypes which were not shared had lower generation probabilities than clonotypes that all four donors shared. Sharing across four donors was highest in naive CD4 (roughly 5%) and lowest in memory CD8 (around 0.4%).

The repertoire was sequenced with immunoSEQ multiplex PCR; TCRdb's copy has only in-frame clones and lacks some. The repertoire holds 630,000 or so clones, 98% seen once, with around 0.3% in the top ten. Germline V gene data show CDR1 as LGHNA and CDR2 as YSLEER. V lost 1 base to trimming and J lost 13 bases, with 11 bases between them. The CDR3 is 13 residues long. The source material was naive CD8+ T cells sorted from blood. The chain uses TRBV4-3 and TRBJ2-6; D gene uncertain. The receptor comes from a man aged 25-45 years in good health. CDR3 DNA: TGCGCCAGCAGCCAAGTCGAAGGGTGGGTCCTGACTTTC. This encodes CASSQVEGWVLTF.